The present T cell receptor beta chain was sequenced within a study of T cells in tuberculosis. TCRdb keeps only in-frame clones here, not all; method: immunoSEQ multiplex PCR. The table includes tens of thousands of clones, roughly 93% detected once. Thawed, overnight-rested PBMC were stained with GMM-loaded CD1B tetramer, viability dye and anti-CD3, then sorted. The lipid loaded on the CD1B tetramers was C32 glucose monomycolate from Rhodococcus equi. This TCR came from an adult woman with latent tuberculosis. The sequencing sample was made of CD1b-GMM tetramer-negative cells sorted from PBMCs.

The CDR3 region is CASSSYDSGQVETQYF. CDR3 in DNA: TGTGCCAGCAGTTCCTACGACTCGGGACAGGTGGAGACCCAGTACTTC. The V and J genes are TRBV28 and TRBJ2-5, with 8 bases matching TRBD1. The CDR3 is 16 residues long. Looked up from germline, CDR1 is MDHEN and CDR2 is SYDVKM. V was pared by 4 bases and J by 5 bases, with 12 bases of the junction left unmatched.